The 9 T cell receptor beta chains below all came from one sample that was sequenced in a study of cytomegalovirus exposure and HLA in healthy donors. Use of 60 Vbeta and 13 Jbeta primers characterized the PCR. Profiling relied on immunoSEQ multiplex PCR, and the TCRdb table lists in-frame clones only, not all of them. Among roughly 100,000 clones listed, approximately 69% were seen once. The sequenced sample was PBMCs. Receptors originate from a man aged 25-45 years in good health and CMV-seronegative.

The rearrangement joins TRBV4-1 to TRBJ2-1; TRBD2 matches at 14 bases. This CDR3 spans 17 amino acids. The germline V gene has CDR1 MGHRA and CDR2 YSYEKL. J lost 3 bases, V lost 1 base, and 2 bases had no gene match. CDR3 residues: CASSQVGLAGGYNEQFF. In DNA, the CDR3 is TGCGCCAGCAGCCAAGTAGGACTAGCGGGAGGCTACAATGAGCAGTTCTTC.

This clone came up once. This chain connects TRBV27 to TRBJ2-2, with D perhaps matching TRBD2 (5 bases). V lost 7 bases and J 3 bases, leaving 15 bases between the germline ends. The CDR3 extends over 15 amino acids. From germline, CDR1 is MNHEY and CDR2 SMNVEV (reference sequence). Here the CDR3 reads CASMDLGTYTGELFF. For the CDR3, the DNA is TGTGCCAGCATGGACTTAGGAACTTACACCGGGGAGCTGTTTTTT.

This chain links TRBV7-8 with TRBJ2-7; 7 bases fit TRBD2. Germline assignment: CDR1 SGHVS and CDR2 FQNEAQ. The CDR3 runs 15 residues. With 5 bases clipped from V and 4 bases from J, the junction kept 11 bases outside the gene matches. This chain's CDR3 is CASSPRGGTVYEQYF. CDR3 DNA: TGTGCCAGCAGCCCCCGGGGAGGGACGGTTTACGAGCAGTACTTC.

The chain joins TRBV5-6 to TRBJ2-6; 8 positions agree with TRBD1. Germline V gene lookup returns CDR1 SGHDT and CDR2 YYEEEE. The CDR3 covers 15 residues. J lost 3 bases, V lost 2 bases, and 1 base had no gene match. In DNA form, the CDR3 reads TGTGCCAGCAGCTTAGGACAGGGTGGGGCCAACGTCCTGACTTTC. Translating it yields CASSLGQGGANVLTF.

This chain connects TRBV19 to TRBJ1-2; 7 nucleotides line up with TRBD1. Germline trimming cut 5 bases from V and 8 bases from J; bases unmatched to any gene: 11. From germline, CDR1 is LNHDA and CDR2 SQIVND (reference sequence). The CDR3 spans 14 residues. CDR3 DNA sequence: TGTGCCAGTAGTGTCGGGACAGCTCCCGGGGGCTACACCTTC. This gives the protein CASSVGTAPGGYTF.

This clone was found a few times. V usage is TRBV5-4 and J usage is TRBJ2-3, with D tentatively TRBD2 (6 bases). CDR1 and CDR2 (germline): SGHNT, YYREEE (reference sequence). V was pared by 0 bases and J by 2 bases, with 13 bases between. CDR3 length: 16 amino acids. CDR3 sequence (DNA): TGTGCCAGCAGCTTGGGTGGCGGGATCACCACAGATACGCAGTATTTT. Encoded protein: CASSLGGGITTDTQYF.

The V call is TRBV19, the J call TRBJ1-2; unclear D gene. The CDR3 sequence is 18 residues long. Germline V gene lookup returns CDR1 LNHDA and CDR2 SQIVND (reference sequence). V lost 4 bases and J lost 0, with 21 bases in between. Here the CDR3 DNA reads TGTGCCAGTAGTAACGTTGGGCCAGGAAGGTCAGCTAACTATGGCTACACCTTC. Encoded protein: CASSNVGPGRSANYGYTF.

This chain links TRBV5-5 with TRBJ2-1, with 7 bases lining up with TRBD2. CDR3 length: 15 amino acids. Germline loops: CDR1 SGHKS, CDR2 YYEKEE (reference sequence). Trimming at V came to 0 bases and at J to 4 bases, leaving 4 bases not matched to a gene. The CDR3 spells CASSLGLAAYNEQFF. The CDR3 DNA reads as TGTGCCAGCAGCTTGGGTCTAGCGGCTTACAATGAGCAGTTCTTC. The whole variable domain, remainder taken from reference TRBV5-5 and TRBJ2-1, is DAGVTQSPTHLIKTRGQQVTLRCSPISGHKSVSWYQQVLGQGPQFIFQYYEKEERGRGNFPDRFSARQFPNYSSELNVNALLLGDSALYLCASSLGLAAYNEQFFGPGTRLTVL.

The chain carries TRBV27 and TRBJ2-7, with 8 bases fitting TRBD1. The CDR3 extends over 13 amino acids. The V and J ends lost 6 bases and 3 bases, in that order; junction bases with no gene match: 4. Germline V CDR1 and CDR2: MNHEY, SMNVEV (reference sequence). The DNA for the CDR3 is TGTGCCAGCAGGGGTACAGGGGGCTACGAGCAGTACTTC. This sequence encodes CASRGTGGYEQYF.